These 28 T cell receptor beta chains were sequenced from one sample in a study of control samples from healthy donors and cancer patients. Clones were sequenced by immunoSEQ multiplex PCR, and TCRdb holds only the in-frame ones, with some missing. Of over 150,000 clones in the sample, around 94% were seen once. The sample consisted of blood. These receptors originate from a woman between 18 and 29 years old in good health.

This clone was seen once. This chain links TRBV27 with TRBJ2-5, with TRBD2 identical over 7 bases. The germline CDR1 and CDR2 sequences are MNHEY and SMNVEV (reference sequence). V trimming: 3 bases; J trimming: 0 bases; junction bases outside the gene matches: 4. CDR3 size: 15 residues. CDR3 region: CASSLSGVYQETQYF. CDR3 DNA: TGTGCCAGCAGTTTGAGCGGGGTGTACCAAGAGACCCAGTACTTC.

This clone was observed a few times. The CDR3, as DNA: TGTGCCAGCAGCCCAACACAGGGTATTGGGTCACCCCTCCACTTT. Translation: CASSPTQGIGSPLHF. The chain carries TRBV4-2 and TRBJ1-6; a weak D match, TRBD1 (6 bases). Per the germline V gene, CDR1 is LGHNA and CDR2 is YNFKEQ. CDR3 length equals 15 residues. Trimming took off 4 bases at V and 10 bases at J, with 17 bases between the two ends.

This chain links TRBV7-2 with TRBJ2-3, with 7 nucleotides matching TRBD2. Germline values: CDR1 SGHTA, CDR2 FQGNSA. The ends lost 2 bases at V and 4 bases at J; junction bases unmatched: 6. The CDR3 runs 15 residues. This CDR3 reads CASSLRAGASDTQYF. In nucleotides, the CDR3 is TGTGCCAGCAGCTTACGCGCGGGAGCATCAGATACGCAGTATTTT.

The chain joins TRBV27 to TRBJ2-3, with 7 nucleotides matching TRBD1. With 4 bases clipped from V and 9 bases from J, the junction kept 4 bases outside the gene matches. The CDR3 totals 12 residues. The germline V gene has CDR1 MNHEY and CDR2 SMNVEV (reference sequence). The CDR3 loop is CASSSHRGTQYF. CDR3 sequence (DNA): TGTGCCAGCAGTTCCCACAGGGGAACGCAGTATTTT.

The chain couples TRBV5-1 to TRBJ2-2, with D perhaps being TRBD1 or TRBD2 (5 bases each). V lost 0 bases and J 1 base, leaving 7 bases between the germline ends. The CDR3 is 15 residues long. The germline V gene encodes CDR1 SGHRS and CDR2 YFSETQ. In DNA form, the CDR3 reads TGCGCCAGCAGCTTGGGGGACGGGAACACCGGGGAGCTGTTTTTT. It yields the protein CASSLGDGNTGELFF. Filled out from reference TRBV5-1 and TRBJ2-2, the complete variable domain reads KAGVTQTPRYLIKTRGQQVTLSCSPISGHRSVSWYQQTPGQGLQFLFEYFSETQRNKGNFPGRFSGRQFSNSRSEMNVSTLELGDSALYLCASSLGDGNTGELFFGEGSRLTVL.

The sample holds one count of this clone. The chain couples TRBV10-3 to TRBJ2-6; 8 bases map to TRBD1. This CDR3 has 17 residues. In germline, CDR1 is ENHRY, CDR2 SYGVKD. V lost 0 bases to trimming and J lost 2 bases; unmatched junction nucleotides: 3. CDR3 protein: CAISESQGAPGANVLTF. CDR3 nucleotides: TGTGCCATCAGTGAGTCGCAGGGGGCGCCTGGGGCCAACGTCCTGACTTTC.

The chain uses TRBV19 and TRBJ1-5; D is unresolved. Per the germline V gene, CDR1 is LNHDA and CDR2 is SQIVND (reference sequence). Trimming removed 7 bases at V and 0 bases at J, with 7 bases between. The CDR3 is 13 amino acids. DNA of the CDR3: TGTGCCAGTAAGGTTGATAGCAATCAGCCCCAGCATTTT. Translation: CASKVDSNQPQHF.

The chain couples TRBV29-1 to TRBJ1-2; D is perhaps TRBD1 (5 bases). V lost 5 bases to trimming and J lost 4 bases, with 26 bases between them. This CDR3 comprises 17 residues. Germline CDR1 is SQVTM and CDR2 is ANQGSEA. CDR3 region: CSVPPGETRGHPYGYTF. CDR3 bases: TGCAGCGTTCCCCCGGGGGAAACTAGGGGTCACCCCTATGGCTACACCTTC. Full variable domain (rest looked up from reference TRBV29-1 and TRBJ1-2): SAVISQKPSRDICQRGTSLTIQCQVDSQVTMMFWYRQQPGQSLTLIATANQGSEATYESGFVIDKFPISRPNLTFSTLTVSNMSPEDSSIYLCSVPPGETRGHPYGYTFGSGTRLTVV.

This chain links TRBV2 with TRBJ2-3, with TRBD1 matching 8 bases. This CDR3 contains 17 residues. V shed 1 base, J shed 4 bases, and the junction held 10 bases outside the gene matches. Germline-derived CDR1 and CDR2 are SNHLY and FYNNEI. The DNA for the CDR3 is TGTGCCAGCAGTGAAGGTTGGCCAGGGGGCAGAGCAGATACGCAGTATTTT. Amino acid sequence: CASSEGWPGGRADTQYF.

The chain joins TRBV5-8 to TRBJ2-2; D not certain. CDR3 length: 12 residues. Trimming shortened V by 3 bases and J by 3 bases, and 3 bases separated the two germline ends. CDR1 and CDR2 from the germline V gene are SGHTS and YDEGEE. CDR3 bases: TGTGCCAGCAGCTGGGACACCGGGGAGCTGTTTTTT. Translated: CASSWDTGELFF.

The chain joins TRBV27 to TRBJ1-1; D is ambiguous. The CDR3 has 14 amino acids. Germline CDR1 MNHEY, CDR2 SMNVEV (reference sequence). Trimming removed 1 base from V and 6 bases from J, with 12 bases in between. CDR3 nucleotides: TGTGCCAGCAGTTTATACGGGTCAGCGTCTGAAGCTTTCTTT. Protein sequence: CASSLYGSASEAFF.

The rearrangement links TRBV19 to TRBJ1-3; D is unclear. The V and J ends lost 7 bases and 0 bases respectively, with 7 bases between them. The CDR3 runs 13 residues. Germline CDR1 LNHDA, CDR2 SQIVND (reference sequence). The CDR3 sequence: CASTSASGNTIYF. CDR3 nucleotide sequence: TGTGCCAGTACGAGTGCCTCTGGAAACACCATATATTTT.

This clone was detected a few times. The chain joins TRBV5-4 to TRBJ2-7; D remains ambiguous. Germline-derived CDR1 and CDR2 are SGHNT and YYREEE (reference sequence). Trimming pared 3 bases from V and 2 bases from J, leaving 12 bases between. This CDR3 has 14 residues. This CDR3 is CASSSVSLPYEQYF. The DNA of the CDR3 is TGTGCCAGCAGCTCAGTAAGTCTTCCCTACGAGCAGTACTTC. Filled out from reference TRBV5-4 and TRBJ2-7, the complete variable domain reads ETGVTQSPTHLIKTRGQQVTLRCSSQSGHNTVSWYQQALGQGPQFIFQYYREEENGRGNFPPRFSGLQFPNYSSELNVNALELDDSALYLCASSSVSLPYEQYFGPGTRLTVT.

The chain carries TRBV29-1 and TRBJ1-2; D remains ambiguous. CDR3 length: 12 residues. CDR1 SQVTM and CDR2 ANQGSEA come from the germline V gene. With 6 bases removed from V and 8 bases from J, the gap between germline ends came to 16 bases. CDR3 residues: CSVLGAGSGYTF. CDR3 nucleotides: TGCAGCGTGCTAGGAGCCGGGAGCGGCTACACCTTC.

V gene TRBV29-1 combines with J gene TRBJ1-1, with a weak D call TRBD1 (5 bases). This CDR3 comprises 14 residues. Trimming took 0 bases from V and 6 from J, leaving 14 bases between them. Looked up from germline, CDR1 is SQVTM and CDR2 is ANQGSEA. CDR3 in DNA: TGCAGCGTTGAAGATAGTGTTAGGGGCGCTGAAGCTTTCTTT. The encoded protein is CSVEDSVRGAEAFF. Full variable domain (outside the CDR3, taken from reference TRBV29-1 and TRBJ1-1): SAVISQKPSRDICQRGTSLTIQCQVDSQVTMMFWYRQQPGQSLTLIATANQGSEATYESGFVIDKFPISRPNLTFSTLTVSNMSPEDSSIYLCSVEDSVRGAEAFFGQGTRLTVV.

The chain uses TRBV3-1 (or the pseudogene TRBV3-2) and TRBJ1-1; TRBD1 is a possible D gene (6 bases). The ends were cut back, 0 bases at V and 4 bases at J, with 12 bases in the middle. This CDR3 region has 15 residues. Germline lookup yields CDR1 LGHDT and CDR2 YNNKEL (reference sequence). The CDR3 is CASSQDLSRGTEAFF. Here the CDR3 DNA reads TGTGCCAGCAGCCAAGATCTTAGCAGGGGCACTGAAGCTTTCTTT.

The chain links TRBV11-2 to TRBJ2-3; TRBD1 aligns across 7 bases. CDR3 size: 14 residues. V lost 7 bases, J lost 2 bases, and 6 bases stayed unmatched. The germline gives CDR1 SGHAT, CDR2 FQNNGV. CDR3 DNA: TGTGCCAGCACCAAGACAGGGATCACAGATACGCAGTATTTT. Protein: CASTKTGITDTQYF. Full variable domain (missing parts from reference TRBV11-2 and TRBJ2-3): EAGVAQSPRYKIIEKRQSVAFWCNPISGHATLYWYQQILGQGPKLLIQFQNNGVVDDSQLPKDRFSAERLKGVDSTLKIQPAKLEDSAVYLCASTKTGITDTQYFGPGTRLTVL.

The chain couples TRBV18 to TRBJ2-7; 11 nucleotides align to TRBD2. This CDR3 region has 16 residues. The junction had 14 bases not matched to a gene; V was cut back by 6 bases and J by 7 bases. Germline CDR1 and CDR2: KGHSH and LQKENI. This chain's CDR3 is CASSKTSGAVSREQYF. For the CDR3, the DNA is TGTGCCAGCTCTAAGACTAGCGGGGCCGTTTCTAGGGAGCAGTACTTC.

In nucleotides, the CDR3 is TGTGCCAGCAGCTTGGGCACAAGCTATGGCTACACCTTC. This sequence encodes CASSLGTSYGYTF. The V and J genes are TRBV11-2 and TRBJ1-2; D uncertain. Germline CDR1 reads SGHAT; CDR2 reads FQNNGV. The CDR3 loop spans 13 amino acids. V dropped 3 bases and J dropped 4 bases, with 9 bases sitting between them.

The V and J genes are TRBV6-5 and TRBJ1-4; TRBD1 matches 10 bases. V dropped 5 bases and J dropped 8; count of bases not matched to a gene: 8. The CDR3 has 15 residues. CDR1 is MNHEY, CDR2 SVGAGI, per germline. The DNA of the CDR3 is TGTGCCAGCAGTATCCTCCGGGACAGGGGCGAAAAACTGTTTTTT. Amino acid sequence: CASSILRDRGEKLFF.

This rearrangement joins TRBV18 to TRBJ2-1; D unresolved. V was cut by 1 base and J by 0 bases, with 7 bases left in between. The CDR3 is 15 amino acids. Looked up from germline, CDR1 is KGHSH and CDR2 is LQKENI. This chain's CDR3 is CASSPQGFSYNEQFF. The CDR3 coding sequence is TGTGCCAGCTCACCACAAGGGTTCTCCTACAATGAGCAGTTCTTC.

The V gene is TRBV3-1 (or the pseudogene TRBV3-2), the J gene TRBJ2-3; no definite D call. V dropped 4 bases and J dropped 4 bases, with 9 bases sitting between them. The CDR3 length is 13 residues. Germline-derived CDR1 and CDR2 are LGHDT and YNNKEL (reference sequence). CDR3 DNA sequence: TGTGCCAGCAGCCCAGGATCGGCAGATACGCAGTATTTT. Translation: CASSPGSADTQYF.

The V call is TRBV4-3, the J call TRBJ2-7, with 14 bases that match TRBD2. Germline CDR1 LGHNA, CDR2 YSLEER. The CDR3 length is 15 residues. Trimming cost V 4 bases and J 4 bases; bases outside gene matches: 3. The DNA of the CDR3 is TGCGCCAGCAGCCGGGGACTAGCGGGAGTTTACGAGCAGTACTTC. Translated: CASSRGLAGVYEQYF.

The rearrangement uses TRBV5-4 and TRBJ2-1; 8 nucleotides agree with TRBD2. CDR1 is SGHNT and CDR2 is YYREEE in the germline V gene (reference sequence). V gave up 2 bases and J gave up 10 bases; unmatched junction bases: 8. The CDR3 is 14 residues long. This CDR3 reads CASSFPAGVGEQFF. CDR3 coding DNA: TGTGCCAGCAGCTTTCCAGCGGGAGTAGGCGAGCAGTTCTTC. Filled out from reference TRBV5-4 and TRBJ2-1, the complete variable domain reads ETGVTQSPTHLIKTRGQQVTLRCSSQSGHNTVSWYQQALGQGPQFIFQYYREEENGRGNFPPRFSGLQFPNYSSELNVNALELDDSALYLCASSFPAGVGEQFFGPGTRLTVL.

The genes are TRBV28 and TRBJ1-1; D is ambiguous. Trimming shortened V by 0 bases and J by 6 bases, and 2 bases separated the two germline ends. This CDR3 is 11 amino acids long. CDR1 is MDHEN and CDR2 is SYDVKM in the germline V gene. The CDR3 reads CASSLWAEAFF. The CDR3 DNA reads TGTGCCAGCAGTTTATGGGCTGAAGCTTTCTTT.

The V and J genes are TRBV5-1 and TRBJ2-1; TRBD1 matches at 8 bases. This CDR3 has 14 residues. CDR1 and CDR2 from the germline V gene are SGHRS and YFSETQ. V gave up 4 bases and J gave up 13 bases; unmatched junction bases: 13. CDR3 DNA: TGCGCCAGCAGCCTCGACAACAGGGGGAGACCTCAGTTCTTC. As protein: CASSLDNRGRPQFF.

The chain combines TRBV7-9 with TRBJ1-2; D is unclear. CDR1 is SEHNR, CDR2 FQNEAQ, per germline (reference sequence). V lost 5 bases and J 3 bases, leaving 13 bases between the germline ends. CDR3 size: 14 residues. The CDR3 sequence is CASSRSGEDYGYTF. DNA of the CDR3: TGTGCCAGCAGCCGTTCCGGGGAGGACTATGGCTACACCTTC.

The CDR3 is CASRAPTKNTGELFF. The CDR3, as DNA: TGTGCCAGCAGGGCACCCACAAAGAACACCGGGGAGCTGTTTTTT. This chain joins TRBV6-6 and TRBJ2-2; D not certain. Per the germline V gene, CDR1 is MNHNY and CDR2 is SVGAGI (reference sequence). Trimming pared 6 bases from V and 1 base from J, leaving 12 bases between. This CDR3 comprises 15 residues.